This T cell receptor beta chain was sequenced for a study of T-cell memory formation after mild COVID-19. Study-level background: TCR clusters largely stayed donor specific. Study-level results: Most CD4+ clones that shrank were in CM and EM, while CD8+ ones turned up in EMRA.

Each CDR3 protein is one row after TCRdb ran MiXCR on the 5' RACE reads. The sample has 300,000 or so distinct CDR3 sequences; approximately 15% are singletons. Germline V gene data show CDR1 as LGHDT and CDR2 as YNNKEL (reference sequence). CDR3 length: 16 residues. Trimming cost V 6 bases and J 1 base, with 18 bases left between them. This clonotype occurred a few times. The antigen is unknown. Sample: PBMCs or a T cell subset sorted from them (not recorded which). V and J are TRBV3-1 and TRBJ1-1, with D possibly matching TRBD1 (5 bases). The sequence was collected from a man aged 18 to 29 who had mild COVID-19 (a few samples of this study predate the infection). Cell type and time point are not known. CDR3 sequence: CASRQTRYDRNTEAFF. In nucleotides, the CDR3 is TGTGCCAGCAGACAAACGAGATACGACAGGAACACTGAAGCTTTCTTT.